This T cell receptor (beta chain) was identified during a study of cytomegalovirus exposure and HLA in healthy donors. Looking at the study overall: Early release data held 85 million or so unique TCRs from HLA-typed donors.

Study results and caveats: Later, an analysis showed that TCR beta chains associated with HLA were more clonally expanded than others that were equally common.

On this clone itself: Its antigen is unidentified.

Primers: 60 Vbeta forward and 13 Jbeta reverse. Method: immunoSEQ multiplex PCR; TCRdb's copy keeps in-frame clones and lacks some. The sample gives roughly 87,000 clones, about 69% of which show up once; roughly 4.2% is in the top ten. The receptor was isolated from a man aged 60 to 75 in good health and CMV-seronegative. Sequencing input: PBMCs.

The CDR3 sequence: CASSLGSSNEQFF. The CDR3 coding sequence is TGTGCCAGCAGCTTGGGTAGTTCCAATGAGCAGTTCTTC. The chain links TRBV5-4 to TRBJ2-1, with D hard to call. The germline CDR1 and CDR2 sequences are SGHNT and YYREEE (reference sequence). V was trimmed by 0 bases and J by 6 bases, leaving 7 bases between them. CDR3 length equals 13 residues.